This T cell receptor (beta chain) is drawn from a study of Ad26.COV2.S vaccination and SARS-CoV-2 variants. Across the whole study: Intramuscular Ad26.COV2.S at 5x10^10 or 1x10^11 viral particles. Whole-study findings and limits: Spike-specific TCR breadth in vaccine recipients exceeded that seen in placebo recipients.

This sample's treatment: some 19 received Ad26.COV2.S at low or high dose, single or two shots; five or six received placebo; per-sample allocation not given. Sampling was done on day 63 after the first vaccine or placebo injection. Repertoires were generated with immunoSEQ multiplex PCR, while TCRdb's copy carries only in-frame clones and drops some. The data show about 480,000 clones, approximately 88% seen once. This clone was counted a single time. Its specificity is unknown. Germline loops: CDR1 SGHRS, CDR2 YFSETQ. V dropped 0 bases and J dropped 7; count of bases not matched to a gene: 9. CDR3 length: 17 amino acids.

This specimen was peripheral blood, taken in a trial of Ad26.COV2.S vaccine versus placebo. The clonotype comes from a person aged 18-65 years who received the Ad26.COV2.S COVID-19 vaccine or a placebo. The chain employs TRBV5-1 and TRBJ2-2, with 10 positions matching TRBD2. The CDR3 reads CASSLGPAGGPVGELFF. In DNA, the CDR3 is TGCGCCAGCAGCTTGGGGCCAGCGGGAGGGCCGGTCGGGGAGCTGTTTTTT.